The 3 T cell receptor beta chains below all came from one sample that was sequenced in a study of PD-L1 blockade in urothelial cancer. Clones were read by immunoSEQ multiplex PCR, and TCRdb kept only the in-frame ones, dropping some. The profile covers roughly 120,000 clones, with 80% to 95% appearing a single time and under 5% taken by the ten largest. Indicated time point: peripheral blood 6 weeks after treatment start. This specimen was PBMCs, taken around atezolizumab (anti-PD-L1) treatment. The receptor source for this set is a man in his sixties with urothelial cancer.

The gene calls are TRBV19 and TRBJ1-6; 8 bases are a match to TRBD1. From germline, CDR1 is LNHDA and CDR2 SQIVND (reference sequence). This CDR3 has 13 amino acids. With V trimmed by 9 bases and J by 14 bases, 12 bases remained unmatched. The CDR3: CASGTGGARALHF. The CDR3, as DNA: TGTGCCAGCGGGACAGGTGGGGCTCGGGCCCTCCACTTT.

This chain links TRBV4-3 with TRBJ1-2; the D gene is possibly TRBD1 (6 bases). The CDR3 has 17 residues. CDR1 is LGHNA and CDR2 is YSLEER in the germline V gene. Trimming took 0 bases from V and 3 from J, leaving 17 bases between them. The CDR3 sequence is CASSQDLGAKGDYGYTF. CDR3 nucleotide sequence: TGCGCCAGCAGCCAAGACCTCGGGGCTAAGGGGGACTATGGCTACACCTTC.

The V and J genes are TRBV6-1 and TRBJ2-2, with 10 nucleotides matching TRBD2. CDR1 MNHNS and CDR2 SASEGT come from the germline V gene. The CDR3 has 15 amino acids. V dropped 4 bases and J dropped 7; count of bases not matched to a gene: 6. The CDR3 region is CASSGIAGGGGELFF. CDR3 coding DNA: TGTGCCAGCAGTGGAATAGCGGGGGGTGGCGGGGAGCTGTTTTTT.